A selection of T cell receptor beta chains follows, all from one sample in a study of T-cell memory formation after mild COVID-19. TCRdb independently ran MiXCR on the 5' RACE reads; one entry per CDR3 protein. The table includes around 310,000 distinct CDR3 sequences, roughly 19% detected once. Source material: PBMCs or a T cell subset sorted from them (not recorded which). These receptors originate from a man aged 18-30 years who had mild COVID-19 (a few samples of this study predate the infection). Cell type and time point are not known. Both conserved end residues are part of each CDR3. The order of the fields is clone size, V gene, J gene, D gene, CDR3 DNA, CDR3 protein. A D gene is named only where the DNA matches it firmly. Size tells how often a clone was seen (once, few, many) or the class of an expanded clone, and some rows leave it out.

few,TRBV12-3/TRBV12-4,TRBJ2-5,.,TGTGCCAGCAGTTTGGATTGGGGCAGATGGGAGACCCAGTACTTC,CASSLDWGRWETQYF
.,TRBV12-3/TRBV12-4,TRBJ2-3,TRBD1,TGTGCCAGCAGGCGACAGGGATGGGCAGATACGCAGTATTTT,CASRRQGWADTQYF
few,TRBV4-3,TRBJ2-1,.,TGCGCCAGCAGCGGCCTTGTCCTTAGCTCCTACAATGAGCAGTTCTTC,CASSGLVLSSYNEQFF
few,TRBV12-3/TRBV12-4,TRBJ1-6,.,TGTGCCAGCAGTTTAGCGCTGAATTCACCCCTCCACTTT,CASSLALNSPLHF
.,TRBV9,TRBJ1-6,TRBD1,TGTGCCAGCAGCGTAAACGCAGGGGGGAATTCACCCCTCCACTTT,CASSVNAGGNSPLHF
.,TRBV3-1,TRBJ2-5,TRBD2,TGTGCCAGCGGGCTAGCGGGGGGGTCTCAAGAGACCCAGTACTTC,CASGLAGGSQETQYF
few,TRBV6-5,TRBJ2-1,TRBD1,TGTGCCAGCAGTTACTACGGGACAGGGCCTGACAATGAGCAGTTCTTC,CASSYYGTGPDNEQFF
.,TRBV27,TRBJ2-5,TRBD2,TGTGCCAGCAGTTCCAGGGCTAGCGGGGACCAAGAGACCCAGTACTTC,CASSSRASGDQETQYF
.,TRBV3-1,TRBJ1-4,.,TGTGCCAGCAGCAGGACGGTGCATAATGAAAAACTGTTTTTT,CASSRTVHNEKLFF
.,TRBV5-6,TRBJ2-7,TRBD2,TGTGCCAGTCAGGGACTATCTAACGAGCAGTACTTC,CASQGLSNEQYF
.,TRBV28,TRBJ1-2,.,TGTGCCAGCAGTTTAGAGCCAGGATCGGGCTACACCTTC,CASSLEPGSGYTF
few,TRBV12-3/TRBV12-4,TRBJ2-2,.,TGTGCCAGCCAACAGCCTGGCGGGACCGGGGAGCTGTTTTTT,CASQQPGGTGELFF
.,TRBV4-3,TRBJ2-1,TRBD2,TGCGCCAGCAGCCAAGCAGGAGCGGGGGGGCACTATGAGCAGTTCTTC,CASSQAGAGGHYEQFF
few,TRBV9,TRBJ2-3,TRBD2,TGTGCCAGCAGCCCATGGACTAGCGGCACAGATACGCAGTATTTT,CASSPWTSGTDTQYF
.,TRBV6-1,TRBJ1-2,TRBD1,TGTGCCAGCAGGGAAGGACAGGAGTTCGGCTATGGCTACACCTTC,CASREGQEFGYGYTF
many,TRBV12-3/TRBV12-4,TRBJ2-1,.,TGTGCCAGCAGTTTAAATGGGGCCTACAATGAGCAGTTCTTC,CASSLNGAYNEQFF
.,TRBV7-2,TRBJ2-3,.,TGTGCCAGCAGCTCCTCTGCTGGTCCAGATACGCAGTATTTT,CASSSSAGPDTQYF
few,TRBV20-1,TRBJ2-7,.,TGCAGTGCTAGCCGGAGGGGGCTTATCCCCTACGAGCAGTACTTC,CSASRRGLIPYEQYF
few,TRBV10-3,TRBJ2-3,.,TGTGCCATCAGTAAGGACAAGTACACAGATACGCAGTATTTT,CAISKDKYTDTQYF
.,TRBV4-2,TRBJ1-1,.,TGTGCCAGCAGCCACGGGGCCACTGAAGCTTTCTTT,CASSHGATEAFF
.,TRBV5-1,TRBJ2-3,TRBD2,TGCGCCAGCAGCTTGACTACTAGCGGGGGTAGGAGTGGCACAGATACGCAGTATTTT,CASSLTTSGGRSGTDTQYF
few,TRBV10-3,TRBJ2-7,.,TGTGCCATCAGTGCGACTGAAGGGGGCGAGCAGTACTTC,CAISATEGGEQYF
many,TRBV4-2,TRBJ2-1,.,TGTGCCAGCAGCCAAGATCTAGGCTCCTACAATGAGCAGTTCTTC,CASSQDLGSYNEQFF
few,TRBV7-2,TRBJ1-4,.,TGTGCCAGCAGCTCTCGGTCGGAGGGAAAACTGTTTTTT,CASSSRSEGKLFF
once,TRBV5-1,TRBJ2-3,.,TGCGCCAGCAGCTTGGAATCGTCCCTAGATACGCAGTATTTT,CASSLESSLDTQYF
few,TRBV2,TRBJ2-7,.,TGTGCCAGCAGGATTTTGGTTGGTTCCTACGAGCAGTACTTC,CASRILVGSYEQYF
.,TRBV5-1,TRBJ2-5,.,TGCGCCAGCAGCCGCGGACGGGAAGAGACCCAGTACTTC,CASSRGREETQYF
.,TRBV28,TRBJ2-5,.,TGTGCCAGCAGTTTACGGGCTCGGGAGACCCAGTACTTC,CASSLRARETQYF
many,TRBV24-1,TRBJ1-5,.,TGTGCCACCTATGGCGGAGGGGGTGATCAGCCCCAGCATTTT,CATYGGGGDQPQHF
few,TRBV4-3,TRBJ2-2,TRBD1,TGCGCCAGCAGCCAAAGTTTGGGACAGGGGTCCGGGGAGCTGTTTTTT,CASSQSLGQGSGELFF
.,TRBV12-3/TRBV12-4,TRBJ2-2,.,TGTGCCAGCAGTTTAGACCCCGAGGGGGAGCTGTTTTTT,CASSLDPEGELFF
.,TRBV27,TRBJ2-5,TRBD1,TGTGCCAGCAGTACCAGGGGGCGGGAGACCCAGTACTTC,CASSTRGRETQYF
many,TRBV7-2,TRBJ2-7,TRBD1,TGTGCCAGCAGCCCCCAATCCGGGACAGGGCTCGAGCAGTACTTC,CASSPQSGTGLEQYF
many,TRBV24-1,TRBJ2-6,.,TGTGCCACCAGTGATTCCGGAGTAGCGATGGGGGCCAACGTCCTGACTTTC,CATSDSGVAMGANVLTF
.,TRBV7-2,TRBJ1-1,.,TGTGCCAGCAGCTTATCATTTGGGCCGGCTTTCTTT,CASSLSFGPAFF
few,TRBV4-2,TRBJ1-5,.,TGTGCCAGCAGCCCAGGGCGAAATCAGCCCCAGCATTTT,CASSPGRNQPQHF
.,TRBV7-8,TRBJ1-1,.,TGTGCCAGCAGCATCAGGCGGGTGAGAGACACTGAAGCTTTCTTT,CASSIRRVRDTEAFF
.,TRBV20-1,TRBJ2-3,.,TGCAGTGCTAGAGAAGGGGCCATTACTAGCACGCAGTATTTT,CSAREGAITSTQYF
.,TRBV2,TRBJ1-1,.,TGTGCCAGCACGGTTGAGGGAGGGGCCAGGACTGAAGCTTTCTTT,CASTVEGGARTEAFF
.,TRBV19,TRBJ2-5,TRBD1,TGTGCCAGTAGTAAAGACAGGGCAGAGACCCAGTACTTC,CASSKDRAETQYF
.,TRBV4-3,TRBJ2-1,.,TGCGCCAGCAGCCCCAGGGACGGGAGTGTCGATGAGCAGTTCTTC,CASSPRDGSVDEQFF
few,TRBV5-1,TRBJ2-3,TRBD2,TGCGCCAGCAGTCCTGGAGTAGCGGGGGGTCTCGATACGCAGTATTTT,CASSPGVAGGLDTQYF
.,TRBV29-1,TRBJ2-6,.,TGCAGCGCCCGATCGGAGCCGGGGGCCAACGTCCTTACGTTC,CSARSEPGANVLTF
few,TRBV5-6,TRBJ1-2,.,TGTGCCAGCAGCTTGGGGCAGCCCGGCTACACCTTC,CASSLGQPGYTF
.,TRBV7-2,TRBJ1-2,TRBD1,TGTGCCAGCAGCTTATCGGGACAGGGCTATGGCTACACCTTC,CASSLSGQGYGYTF
few,TRBV6-2/TRBV6-3,TRBJ2-1,TRBD1,TGTGCCAGCAGTAGACAGGGGGTCTACAATGAGCAGTTCTTC,CASSRQGVYNEQFF